This T cell receptor (beta chain) was identified during a study of blood T cell repertoires in COVID-19 (dated by TCRdb to 2020 to 2022). With respect to the entire study: Samples from collaborators originated in the United States, Italy and Spain and spanned both the acute and convalescent phases of COVID-19. The samples were drawn from the first 160 participants of the ongoing ImmuneRACE study and from 950 to 1,500 subjects provided by 6 global collaborators. Deeply sampled blood TCRbeta repertoires from subjects exposed to, actively infected with, or recovered from COVID-19 were included in the dataset. Where HLA class I and class II types were available, the types were taken from metadata supplied by the sample provider, not from assay-based typing. The repertoires were released in a freely available public database intended as a resource for research on the immune response to SARS-CoV-2. A de-identified subject ID, COVID-19 status, age in years and sex were almost always included in the sample metadata. The prospective study material was composed of cDNA or gDNA derived from T cells, B-cell-depleted T cells, or PBMCs.

Participants in the prospective study were aged roughly 18 to 90 years, lived in 20 to 30 United States geographic areas, and enrolled through a virtual design. In the prospective study, cohorts were assigned on the basis of participant-reported clinical history obtained from a screening survey and a study questionnaire. Recovered participants in ImmuneRACE Cohort 3 were defined by two consecutive negative NP/OP PCR tests, clearance by a healthcare professional, or resolution of symptoms. Mobile phlebotomists in the prospective study collected whole blood, serum and a nasopharyngeal or oropharyngeal swab from every participant. Over a roughly 2-month period, participants in the prospective study had the option of providing additional blood draws and questionnaires. Blood samples from the prospective study were shipped frozen or at room temperature prior to DNA extraction. Concerning this clone: Its cognate antigen has yet to be identified. No qualities accompany the bases; no much larger clone lies one base away.

The immunoSEQ Assay, a bias-controlled multiplex PCR, was used to amplify TCRbeta CDR3 regions from genomic DNA. The original methods were these. Nucleated cell counts per sample were estimated from amplification of reference gene primers within the assay. To quantify the absolute abundance of each unique TCRbeta CDR3 rearrangement, sequence reads were collapsed and filtered. For each sample, productive Simpson clonality was calculated as the square root of Simpson's diversity index over productive rearrangements. The immuneACCESS repertoire file appears here via TCRdb, limited to in-frame rearrangements. These files lack a portion of the clones; in checked studies, under half of the deficit traces to unresolved V genes, and the cause of the others is not known. That table furnishes V, J and clone size, whereas the DNA furnished D and trimming. This sample holds over 200,000 clones; about nine tenths were observed only once. The ten largest clones represent roughly 15% of the sample.

Study-wide findings and limitations: Clinical and demographic metadata were provided uncurated, with the amount varying by source and participant.

From a lookup of the germline V gene, CDR1 and CDR2 are SGHRS and YFSETQ. Ends trimmed: V by 4 bases, J by 1 base; bases unmatched to a gene: 3. The CDR3 covers 15 residues, taking in both the cysteine and the phenylalanine. Only the CDR3 portion is preserved as DNA: 45 bases, with reading frame beginning at the first base. The TCR sequence derives from a man in his late teens or twenties who had recovered from COVID-19. Sequences were obtained from PBMCs or T cells enriched from blood (not recorded which). The chain is made from TRBV5-1 and TRBJ2-5; the central 11 bases match TRBD2. The CDR3 corresponds to CASSNGTSGQETQYF. The sequence in DNA is TGCGCCAGCAGCAACGGGACTAGCGGCCAAGAGACCCAGTACTTC. This CDR3, with the reference TRBV5-1 and TRBJ2-5 proteins standing in past its ends, gives the full variable domain KAGVTQTPRYLIKTRGQQVTLSCSPISGHRSVSWYQQTPGQGLQFLFEYFSETQRNKGNFPGRFSGRQFSNSRSEMNVSTLELGDSALYLCASSNGTSGQETQYFGPGTRLLVL.